This record covers a single TCR beta chain. Its target is unknown. The sample belongs to a study of T cell repertoires in cytomegalovirus infection. The wider study: Signatures in public TCR beta sequences pointed to both CMV infection and matching HLA type.

General study results and limits: Based on cumulative public TCR beta family frequency, carriers of CMV plus the relevant HLA were identified. It was HLA-C-restricted CMV-specific TCR beta clonotypes that dominated the response ex vivo.

CDR3 length: 14 residues. The V end lost 6 bases, the J end lost 4 bases, and 12 bases lay between the germline ends. Germline V gene lookup returns CDR1 MDHEN and CDR2 SYDVKM. TCRdb fed the reads into MiXCR, producing one record per CDR3 protein. The table shows roughly 320,000 distinct CDR3 sequences, with around a tenth occurring only once. The sequenced sample was PBMCs. This receptor was identified in a human donor in good health (CMV status not recorded). Some clones in this sample may be carry-over from other donors' samples. This chain uses TRBV28 with TRBJ2-2; no clear D. The CDR3 DNA follows: TGTGCCAGCAGGGTTGCGTTGGGCACCGGGGAGCTGTTTTTT. Its protein product is CASRVALGTGELFF.